The TCR beta chain under discussion was sequenced for a study of early T cells in non-severe SARS-CoV-2 infection (dated by TCRdb to the early 2020s). Background on the whole study: Because TCR sequencing was done on bulk RNA from unsorted whole blood, the alpha and beta chains could not be paired.

The library relied on 5' RACE. The reads were generated on a NextSeq 500. Unique molecular identifiers were attached to individual cDNA molecules in the TCR library protocol so that sequencing error and PCR bias could be corrected. TCR alpha and beta chains were both sequenced, and the abundances of alpha and beta sequences in each sample were closely correlated with each other. As for the authors' bioinformatics: Decombinator V4 was used to annotate the V gene, J gene and CDR3 of the TCR sequences. Expanded TCRs were defined as changing significantly between any two time points under a Poisson model with p below 0.0001. TCR abundances were normalised to the total number of TCRs sequenced per sample and expressed as counts per million. MAIT TCRs were defined by TRAV1-2 paired with TRAJ12, TRAJ20 or TRAJ33, and iNKT TCRs by TRAV10 paired with TRAJ18. VDJdb, accessed 1 November 2021, was searched for CMV, EBV and SARS-CoV-2 annotated TCRs, with TCRs annotated for multiple antigens excluded. TCRdb's own reprocessing of the public reads used fastp at Q25 and MiXCR and kept productive beta chains. Rows merge per CDR3 protein into single entries with the most common DNA and genes. The V and J calls shown here were made by TCRdb, not taken from the authors' results. A total of fewer than 55,000 distinct CDR3 sequences appear in this sample, about 6% of them only once. Under 25% of the sample belongs to the ten largest clones.

Set within a cohort of healthcare workers in London, UK, this nested case-control study involved weekly PCR testing of nasopharyngeal swabs along with blood sampling. Healthcare workers were recruited between 23 and 31 March 2020, during the week of the UK lockdown, and were followed weekly for up to about 15 weeks. In its sample, this clonotype was seen many times. Its antigen remains undetermined. Base qualities are not at hand, and no much larger clone is one base apart. The CDR3 sequence holds 16 residues, the cysteine and phenylalanine included. Of the read, only the CDR3 DNA is kept; its 48 bases are in frame from base 1. V lost 4 bases and J lost 6 bases, and the count of bases not matched to a germline gene is 14. The germline V gene gives CDR1 as SGHRS and CDR2 as YFSETQ. Broader findings and caveats from the paper: Matching against VDJdb was skewed toward anti-spike CD8 responses, likely underestimated virus-specific expansions, and missed private and CD4 specificities.

The rearranged segments are TRBV5-1 and TRBJ1-1; 8 bases in the junction line up with TRBD1. The specimen was whole blood, collected at baseline. The receptor's source is an adult who was a healthcare worker with PCR-confirmed SARS-CoV-2 infection or an uninfected control (not recorded which). The CDR3 region: CASSGTTGAEQPEAFF. The DNA sequence reads TGCGCCAGCAGCGGAACGACAGGGGCTGAACAGCCTGAAGCTTTCTTT.